Below, 10 T cell receptor beta chains from the same sample are listed, as sequenced in a study of cytomegalovirus exposure and HLA in healthy donors (TCRdb year 2017). Library preparation employed the immunoSEQ multiplex PCR assay. For the multiplex PCR, a mixture combining 60 forward primers for TCR Vbeta segments and 13 reverse primers for TCR Jbeta segments was used. The source is immuneACCESS, and TCRdb retained only in-frame sequences with V and J called. Part of the clones is not carried over; for the studies checked, unresolved V genes explain less than half of this, and the remainder is unexplained. The table held for this sample gives approximately 190,000 clones. Jointly, the top ten make up under 6.5% of the sample. The sequenced sample consisted of PBMCs. The receptors originated from a man aged 30 to 45 in good health and CMV-seronegative.

This chain links TRBV4-1 with TRBJ1-5, with 8 bases that match TRBD1. This CDR3 has 16 amino acids. J gave up 6 bases and V 2 bases, and 9 bases lay outside the gene matches. Germline V gene sequence: CDR1 MGHRA, CDR2 YSYEKL. DNA of the CDR3: TGCGCCAGCAGCCAACCCGGACAGGGTGGGGGTCAGCCCCAGCATTTT. Protein product: CASSQPGQGGGQPQHF.

The genes are TRBV4-3 and TRBJ2-1; D possibly corresponds to TRBD2 (6 bases). The CDR3 length is 19 residues. The V gene lost 0 bases and the J gene lost 0 bases, with 18 bases spanning the gap. Germline CDR1 reads LGHNA; CDR2 reads YSLEER. CDR3 protein: CASSQDAGLRPFSYNEQFF. CDR3 coding DNA: TGCGCCAGCAGCCAAGATGCGGGACTCAGGCCGTTCTCCTACAATGAGCAGTTCTTC.

This chain joins TRBV9 and TRBJ1-2; the D gene is possibly TRBD1 (5 bases). The CDR3 is made up of 14 amino acids. Trimming removed 0 bases from V and 5 bases from J, with 11 bases in between. The germline gives CDR1 SGDLS, CDR2 YYNGEE. The CDR3 region is CASSVVGGAYGYTF. As DNA, the CDR3 is TGTGCCAGCAGCGTAGTGGGTGGGGCTTATGGCTACACCTTC.

The chain combines TRBV21-1 with TRBJ2-7; the tabulated D call, TRBD2, remains unverified against the DNA. TRBV21-1 is noted as a pseudogene. The CDR3 has 17 residues. CDR3 DNA sequence: TGTGCCAGCAGCGACCCCCCCCGGGGGGTGCGGGCTGACGAGCAGTACTTC. Amino acid sequence: CASSDPPRGVRADEQYF.

This chain connects TRBV2 to TRBJ1-1; TRBD1 matches at 8 bases. Germline-derived CDR1 and CDR2 are SNHLY and FYNNEI. J was trimmed by 5 bases and V by 5 bases; bases with no gene match: 4. The CDR3 contains 13 residues. The chain's CDR3 is CASSTDRVTEAFF. In DNA, the CDR3 is TGTGCCAGCAGTACGGACAGGGTGACTGAAGCTTTCTTT. Supplemented by reference TRBV2 and TRBJ1-1, the full variable domain reads EPEVTQTPSHQVTQMGQEVILRCVPISNHLYFYWYRQILGQKVEFLVSFYNNEISEKSEIFDDQFSVERPDGSNFTLKIRSTKLEDSAMYFCASSTDRVTEAFFGQGTRLTVV.

The chain is built from TRBV6-6 and TRBJ2-5, with 8 bases aligning to TRBD1. With 8 bases clipped from V and 8 bases from J, the junction kept 7 bases outside the gene matches. Germline V gene sequence: CDR1 MNHNY, CDR2 SVGAGI (reference sequence). This CDR3 has 12 amino acids. The CDR3 is CASGQGQLTQYF. CDR3 DNA: TGTGCCAGCGGACAGGGACAGCTTACCCAGTACTTC.

The chain employs TRBV6-6 and TRBJ1-2, with TRBD1 as a possible D gene (6 bases). Between the trimmed V and J ends, which lost 0 bases and 0 bases, there was a span of 8 bases. Germline V gives CDR1 MNHNY, CDR2 SVGAGI (reference sequence). The CDR3 loop spans 15 amino acids. The chain's CDR3 is CASSYSDRANYGYTF. CDR3 sequence (DNA): TGTGCCAGCAGTTACTCGGACAGAGCTAACTATGGCTACACCTTC.

This chain connects TRBV5-5 to TRBJ1-1; a weak D match, TRBD1 (6 bases). The length of the CDR3 is 17 residues. The V gene lost 6 bases and the J gene lost 1 base, with 22 bases spanning the gap. The germline gives CDR1 SGHKS, CDR2 YYEKEE (reference sequence). Here the CDR3 DNA reads TGTGCCAGCACCCTGCCGGCAGGGGCCGCCCGGAACACTGAAGCTTTCTTT. Translation: CASTLPAGAARNTEAFF.

The chain's CDR3 is CASSSTGVEQYF. DNA for the CDR3: TGTGCCAGCAGCTCAACAGGGGTCGAGCAGTACTTC. The chain employs TRBV5-6 and TRBJ2-7, with TRBD1 identical over 7 bases. The CDR3 is 12 amino acids. From germline, CDR1 is SGHDT and CDR2 YYEEEE. V lost 3 bases to trimming and J lost 6 bases; unmatched junction nucleotides: 3.

The rearrangement uses TRBV13 and TRBJ1-2; no reliable D call. Trimming took 5 bases from V and 1 from J, leaving 17 bases between them. Germline V lookup: CDR1 PRHDT, CDR2 FYEKMQ (reference sequence). The CDR3 sequence is 16 residues long. CDR3 sequence: CASSRYGLWINYGYTF. CDR3 sequence (DNA): TGTGCCAGCAGCCGTTATGGACTCTGGATTAACTATGGCTACACCTTC.